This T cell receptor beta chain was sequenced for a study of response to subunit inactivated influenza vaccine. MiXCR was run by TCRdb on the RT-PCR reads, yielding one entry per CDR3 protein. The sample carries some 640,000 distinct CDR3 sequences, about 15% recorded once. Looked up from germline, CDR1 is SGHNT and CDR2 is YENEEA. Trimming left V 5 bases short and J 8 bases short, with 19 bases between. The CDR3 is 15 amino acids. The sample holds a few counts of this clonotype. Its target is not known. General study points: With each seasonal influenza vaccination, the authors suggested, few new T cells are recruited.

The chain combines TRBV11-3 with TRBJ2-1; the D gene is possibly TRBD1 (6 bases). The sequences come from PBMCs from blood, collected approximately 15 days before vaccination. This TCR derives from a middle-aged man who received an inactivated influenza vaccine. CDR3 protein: CASSQGVQGKYEQFF. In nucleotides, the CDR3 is TGTGCCAGCAGCCAGGGAGTACAGGGTAAATATGAGCAGTTCTTC.